This TCR beta chain was identified in a study of early T cells in non-severe SARS-CoV-2 infection. Background on the study: Sequencing targeted bulk RNA from unsorted whole blood, leaving chains unpaired.

TCRdb analysed the 5' RACE reads with MiXCR anew, one entry per CDR3 protein. Seen here are 85,000 to 100,000 distinct CDR3 sequences, approximately 10% observed once, and the top ten hold around 4.8%. In this sample, this clonotype turned up many times. Here the sequenced sample was whole blood, taken at baseline. The TCR sequence derives from an adult who was a healthcare worker with PCR-confirmed SARS-CoV-2 infection or an uninfected control (not recorded which).

CDR3 amino acids: CSARAPQANEKLFF. The CDR3 nucleotides read TGCAGTGCTAGAGCTCCACAGGCGAATGAAAAACTGTTTTTT. V gene TRBV20-1 combines with J gene TRBJ1-4; D is possibly TRBD1 (5 bases). This CDR3 is 14 amino acids long. Trimming took 1 base from V and 5 from J, leaving 11 bases between them. Germline loops: CDR1 DFQATT, CDR2 SNEGSKA (reference sequence).